This note documents a single TCR beta chain sequence. Its antigen is as yet unknown. One junction end does not reproduce the germline sequence, and a read error may be involved. Germline V CDR1 and CDR2: SEHNR, FQNEAQ (reference sequence). CDR3 length equals 14 residues. TCRdb re-derived calls from the 5' RACE reads in MiXCR, one entry per CDR3 protein. The sample lists 200,000 to 250,000 distinct CDR3 sequences, more than 5.5% occurring once. The data derive from a study of CD8 T cells in ankylosing spondylitis. Broader study findings: Relatively rare in peripheral blood, disease-linked clones were also CD8+. Reportedly, disease-linked clones are significantly enriched in ankylosing spondylitis patients' matched synovial fluid. A motif in TCR beta, a set of roughly 8 highly homologous variants, appeared characteristic of ankylosing spondylitis blood.

The rearrangement uses TRBV7-9 and TRBJ2-7, with D perhaps matching TRBD1 or TRBD2 (5 bases each). The specimen sequenced was blood, either unsorted or a sorted T cell fraction (not recorded which). This sequence was found in a male donor with ankylosing spondylitis. The DNA for the CDR3 is TGTGCCATCAGCCCCGGATGGGGGAGTTACGAGCAGTACTTC. Translating it yields CAISPGWGSYEQYF.